The clone carrying this T cell receptor (beta chain) came up many times. Its antigen is unknown. Read coverage stops 3 residues before the CDR3 terminus; the germline J gene supplies the remainder. Profiling relied on immunoSEQ multiplex PCR, and the TCRdb table lists in-frame clones only, not all of them. The sample yields approximately 35,000 clones, without any singletons. These data belong to a study of T cell clonality in common variable immunodeficiency. V lost 5 bases to trimming and J lost 2 bases, with 8 bases between them. The germline gives CDR1 LNHDA, CDR2 SQIVND (reference sequence). This CDR3 spans 13 amino acids. Overall study findings and caveats: Fewer deletions and N-nucleotide insertions were reportedly seen in common variable immunodeficiency TCR beta sequences. Repertoire-complication correlations in CVID were limited by patient heterogeneity.

CVID subjects were neither ill nor on immunomodulatory or immunosuppressive medication at sampling. The rearrangement uses TRBV19 and TRBJ2-3; D is unclear. This TCR derives from a human donor with common variable immunodeficiency. Sequencing was carried out using peripheral blood mononuclear cells. The CDR3 reads CASSPRNTDTQYF. CDR3 DNA, as far as it was read: TGTGCCAGTAGTCCTAGGAACACAGATACG.